Included here is one T cell receptor (beta chain) sequence, with context. This record belongs to a study of blood T cell repertoires in COVID-19. Using immunoSEQ multiplex PCR, the repertoire was profiled, and TCRdb retains in-frame clones only, with some absent. The sample consists of roughly 100,000 clones, around 74% of them appearing once. The source is a woman older than 75 with active or convalescent COVID-19. Sequencing input: peripheral blood.

Here the CDR3 DNA reads TGTGCCAGCAGTTACTCCTCCGGGGATTCTCAGCCCCAGCATTTT. Its translation is CASSYSSGDSQPQHF. The chain combines TRBV6-2 or TRBV6-3 with TRBJ1-5; no clear D. This CDR3 has 15 amino acids. CDR1 is MNHEY, CDR2 SVGEGT, per germline. V was clipped by 0 bases and J by 6 bases, with 12 bases between them.